The rows below give T cell receptor beta chains drawn from one sample of a study of early T cells in non-severe SARS-CoV-2 infection. TCRdb re-analysed the 5' RACE reads in MiXCR, keeping a single row per CDR3 protein. The table shows some 62,000 distinct CDR3 sequences, with more than 9% occurring only once. The sample taken for sequencing was whole blood. Receptor source: an adult who was a healthcare worker with PCR-confirmed SARS-CoV-2 infection or an uninfected control (not recorded which). CDR3s leave out the opening cysteine and the closing phenylalanine or tryptophan. The D gene is left open where the match is weak. Rows may omit the clone size; those that give it use once, few, many or a size class.

j_gene,abundance,v_gene,d_gene,CDR3aa
TRBJ1-1,few,TRBV11-1,-,ASSLVGHSMNTEAF
TRBJ2-3,-,TRBV5-1,-,ASSLGPGGTDTQY
TRBJ1-5,few,TRBV19,TRBD1,ASTKRQGDSRDSNQPQH
TRBJ2-1,many,TRBV24-1,TRBD1,ATSGEGQGLDEQF
TRBJ1-2,few,TRBV7-9,-,ASSFTHTGTVHGYT
TRBJ1-1,many,TRBV12-3/TRBV12-4,TRBD1,ASNPGQGGNTEAF
TRBJ1-3,few,TRBV5-1,-,ASSWKGMGSGNTIY
TRBJ2-5,many,TRBV7-2,TRBD2,ASSGWTSGYQETQY
TRBJ2-1,-,TRBV13,-,ASSFRVGESYNEQF
TRBJ1-2,few,TRBV6-1,-,ASSESRETRHYGYT
TRBJ2-1,-,TRBV10-3,TRBD1,AISKGTTGPDNEQF
TRBJ2-3,-,TRBV12-3/TRBV12-4,-,ASSFGLASNIGDTQY
TRBJ2-3,-,TRBV3-1,-,ASSQGRPPRGTDTQY
TRBJ1-1,many,TRBV29-1,TRBD1,SVETDRENTEAF
TRBJ2-3,many,TRBV24-1,-,ATSTRVNTVTDTQY
TRBJ2-3,-,TRBV5-6,TRBD1,ASSLTGTKDTQY
TRBJ1-1,-,TRBV6-6,-,ASSYSAGVNTEAF
TRBJ1-2,many,TRBV29-1,TRBD1,SVGTGTGDTNYGYT
TRBJ1-4,many,TRBV20-1,TRBD1,SASPIMTGGDEKLF
TRBJ2-5,few,TRBV18,-,ASSQRTPKETQY